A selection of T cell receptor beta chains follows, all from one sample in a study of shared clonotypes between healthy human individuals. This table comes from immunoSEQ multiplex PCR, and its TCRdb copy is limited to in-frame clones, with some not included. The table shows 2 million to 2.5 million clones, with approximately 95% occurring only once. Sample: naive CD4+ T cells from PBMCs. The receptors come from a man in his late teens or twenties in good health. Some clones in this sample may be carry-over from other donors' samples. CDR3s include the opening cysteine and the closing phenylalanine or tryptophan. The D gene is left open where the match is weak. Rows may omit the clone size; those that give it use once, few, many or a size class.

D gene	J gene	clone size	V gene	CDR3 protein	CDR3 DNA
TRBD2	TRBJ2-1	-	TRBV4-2	CASSQDSRGRDRYNEQFF	TGTGCCAGCAGCCAAGATTCACGCGGGAGAGATCGCTACAATGAGCAGTTCTTC
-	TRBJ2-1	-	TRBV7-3	CASSAGTGGGDEQFF	TGTGCCAGCAGCGCCGGGACTGGAGGGGGCGATGAGCAGTTCTTC
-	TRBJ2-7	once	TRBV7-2	CASSLEMTATYEQYF	TGTGCCAGCAGCTTAGAGATGACCGCGACCTACGAGCAGTACTTC
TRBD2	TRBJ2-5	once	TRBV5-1	CASSVLAGGLSGETQYF	TGCGCCAGCAGCGTACTAGCGGGAGGACTTTCTGGAGAGACCCAGTACTTC
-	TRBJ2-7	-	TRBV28	CASSSDRRPRREQYF	TGTGCCAGCAGTTCCGACAGGAGGCCTAGGCGGGAGCAGTACTTC
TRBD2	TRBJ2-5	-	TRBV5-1	CASSLRSSGRVPTETQYF	TGCGCCAGCAGTTTGCGGAGTAGCGGGAGGGTGCCAACGGAGACCCAGTACTTC
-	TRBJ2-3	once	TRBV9	CASSDPAAAGDTQYF	TGTGCCAGCAGCGACCCCGCAGCCGCTGGAGATACGCAGTATTTT
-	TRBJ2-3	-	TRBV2	CASSFRVNADTQYF	TGTGCCAGCAGTTTCAGGGTTAACGCAGATACGCAGTATTTT
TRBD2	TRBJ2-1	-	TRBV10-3	CAISDVGTSGRGDEQFF	TGTGCCATCAGTGATGTAGGGACTAGCGGGAGGGGGGATGAGCAGTTCTTC
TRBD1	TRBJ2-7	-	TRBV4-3	CASSLTGTGPYEQYF	TGCGCCAGCAGCCTTACCGGGACAGGGCCCTACGAGCAGTACTTC
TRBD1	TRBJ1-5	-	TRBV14	CASSLTGGGQPQHF	TGTGCCAGCAGCCTAACAGGGGGCGGTCAGCCCCAGCATTTT
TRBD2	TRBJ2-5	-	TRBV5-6	CASSLAGTSWGETQYF	TGTGCCAGCAGCTTGGCCGGGACTAGTTGGGGGGAGACCCAGTACTTC
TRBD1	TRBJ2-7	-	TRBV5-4	CASSPPGQGNSYEQYF	TGTGCCAGCAGTCCACCGGGACAGGGGAACTCCTACGAGCAGTACTTC
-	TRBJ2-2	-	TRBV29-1	CSVDVAARGELFF	TGCAGCGTTGACGTGGCCGCGCGGGGGGAGCTGTTTTTT
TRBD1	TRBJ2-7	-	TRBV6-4	CASREEGDRGYEQYF	TGTGCCAGCAGGGAAGAGGGGGACAGGGGCTACGAGCAGTACTTC
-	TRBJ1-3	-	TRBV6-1	CASIRAFSSGNTIYF	TGTGCCAGCATTCGGGCATTCAGCTCTGGAAACACCATATATTTT
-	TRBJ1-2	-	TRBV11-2	CASSHPLGGSYGYTF	TGTGCCAGCAGCCACCCCTTGGGGGGATCCTATGGCTACACCTTC
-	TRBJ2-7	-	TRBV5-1	CASSSGTRALLYEQYF	TGCGCCAGCAGCTCGGGGACAAGGGCCCTGCTGTACGAGCAGTACTTC
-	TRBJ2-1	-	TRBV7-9	CASSPLGHFYNEQFF	TGTGCCAGCAGCCCATTGGGACACTTCTACAATGAGCAGTTCTTC
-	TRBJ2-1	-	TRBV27	CAAGAWDRPYNEQFF	TGTGCCGCGGGGGCCTGGGACAGGCCCTACAATGAGCAGTTCTTC
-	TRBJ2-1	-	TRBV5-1	CASSLAGINEQFF	TGCGCCAGCAGCTTGGCGGGAATAAATGAGCAGTTCTTC
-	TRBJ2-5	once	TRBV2	CASRVQGAGETQYF	TGTGCCAGCAGGGTACAGGGAGCGGGAGAGACCCAGTACTTC
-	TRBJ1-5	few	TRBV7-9	CASSQGLFNQPQHF	TGTGCCAGCAGCCAGGGCCTGTTTAATCAGCCCCAGCATTTT
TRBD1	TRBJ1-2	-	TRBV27	CASSRNPGQSSYGYTF	TGTGCCAGCAGTAGGAACCCGGGACAGTCCTCGTATGGCTACACCTTC
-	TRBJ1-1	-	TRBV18	CASSSDRNTEAFF	TGTGCCAGCTCATCCGACAGGAACACTGAAGCTTTCTTT
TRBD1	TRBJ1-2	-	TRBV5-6	CASSPRDRALVGYTF	TGTGCCAGCAGCCCACGGGACAGGGCCCTTGTAGGCTACACCTTC
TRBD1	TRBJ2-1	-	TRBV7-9	CASSLDHRDRGENEQFF	TGTGCCAGCAGCTTAGATCACCGGGACAGGGGGGAGAATGAGCAGTTCTTC
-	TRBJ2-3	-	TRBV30	CAWTPSPAVESYTQYF	TGTGCCTGGACTCCCTCCCCGGCGGTAGAGAGTTATACGCAGTATTTT
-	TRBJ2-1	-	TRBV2	CASSRGLVAAYNEQFF	TGTGCCAGCAGTAGGGGCCTAGTAGCGGCCTACAATGAGCAGTTCTTC
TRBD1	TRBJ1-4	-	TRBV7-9	CASSSGTGSEKLFF	TGTGCCAGCAGCTCCGGGACAGGGTCTGAAAAACTGTTTTTT
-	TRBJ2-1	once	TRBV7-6	CASSPGPRDNEQFF	TGTGCCAGCAGCCCGGGCCCAAGAGACAATGAGCAGTTCTTC
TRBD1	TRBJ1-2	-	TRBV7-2	CASSLSGGDVYGYTF	TGTGCCAGCAGCTTATCAGGGGGCGACGTCTATGGCTACACCTTC
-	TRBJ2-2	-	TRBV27	CASSLWGPNTGELFF	TGTGCCAGCAGTTTATGGGGCCCGAACACCGGGGAGCTGTTTTTT
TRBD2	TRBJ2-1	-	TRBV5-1	CASSLSGRAADEQFF	TGCGCCAGCAGCTTAAGCGGGAGGGCGGCGGATGAGCAGTTCTTC
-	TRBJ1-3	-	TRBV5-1	CASSALDSSSGNTIYF	TGCGCCAGCAGCGCCCTGGACAGCTCCTCTGGAAACACCATATATTTT
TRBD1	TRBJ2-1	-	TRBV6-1	CASSAHGTASYNEQFF	TGTGCCAGCAGTGCCCACGGGACAGCCTCCTACAATGAGCAGTTCTTC
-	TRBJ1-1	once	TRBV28	CASIPPNRDTEAFF	TGTGCCAGCATCCCCCCGAACAGGGATACTGAAGCTTTCTTT
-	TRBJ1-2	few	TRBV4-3	CASSQDRNREYGYTF	TGCGCCAGCAGCCAAGATAGAAACCGAGAGTATGGCTACACCTTC
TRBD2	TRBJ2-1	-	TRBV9	CASSPLSGTSGPYNEQFF	TGTGCCAGCAGCCCCCTCTCCGGGACTAGCGGACCCTACAATGAGCAGTTCTTC
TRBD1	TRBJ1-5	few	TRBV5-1	CASSRTGGNQPQHF	TGCGCCAGCAGCAGAACAGGGGGCAATCAGCCCCAGCATTTT
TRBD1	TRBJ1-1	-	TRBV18	CASSGQGPNTEAFF	TGTGCCAGCTCGGGACAGGGCCCTAACACTGAAGCTTTCTTT
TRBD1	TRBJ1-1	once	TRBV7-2	CASSKNRGAEAFF	TGTGCCAGCAGTAAAAACAGGGGCGCTGAAGCTTTCTTT
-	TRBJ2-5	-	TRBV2	CASTPRRGRGPQYF	TGTGCCAGCACACCTAGGCGGGGCAGAGGCCCCCAGTACTTC
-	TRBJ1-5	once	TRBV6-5	CASSPAGGGQPQHF	TGTGCCAGCAGCCCTGCCGGGGGGGGGCAGCCCCAGCATTTT
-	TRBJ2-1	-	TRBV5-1	CASSRDGYNEQFF	TGCGCCAGCAGCAGGGACGGCTACAATGAGCAGTTCTTC
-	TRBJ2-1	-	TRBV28	CASSSGLSYNEQFF	TGTGCCAGCAGTTCGGGACTTTCCTACAATGAGCAGTTCTTC
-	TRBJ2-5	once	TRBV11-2	CASSPQGAVTQYF	TGTGCCAGCAGCCCACAGGGAGCTGTGACCCAGTACTTC
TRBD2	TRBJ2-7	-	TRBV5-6	CASSPVGRGSYEQYF	TGTGCCAGCAGCCCGGTGGGGCGCGGGAGCTACGAGCAGTACTTC
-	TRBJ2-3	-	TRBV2	CASSDGVAVTQYF	TGTGCCAGCAGTGACGGAGTCGCGGTTACGCAGTATTTT
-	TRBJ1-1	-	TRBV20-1	CSARWGPKAFF	TGCAGTGCTAGGTGGGGGCCTAAAGCTTTCTTT
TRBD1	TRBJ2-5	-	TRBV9	CASSVGQGAGETQYF	TGTGCCAGCAGCGTAGGGCAGGGGGCAGGGGAGACCCAGTACTTC
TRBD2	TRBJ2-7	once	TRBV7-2	CASSSQGSAGGYEQYF	TGTGCCAGCAGCTCCCAGGGGAGCGCGGGAGGGTACGAGCAGTACTTC
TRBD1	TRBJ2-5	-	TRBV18	CASSPPTGGGGETQYF	TGTGCCAGCTCACCGCCGACAGGGGGCGGAGGAGAGACCCAGTACTTC
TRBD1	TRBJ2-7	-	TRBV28	CASSSAGTGSYEQYF	TGTGCCAGCAGTTCGGCCGGGACAGGGTCCTACGAGCAGTACTTC
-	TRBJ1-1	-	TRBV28	CASSRRGSTEAFF	TGTGCCAGCAGTCGGAGGGGGAGCACTGAAGCTTTCTTT
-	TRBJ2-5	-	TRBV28	CASSFGGGEGTETQYF	TGTGCCAGCAGTTTTGGAGGGGGAGAGGGAACAGAGACCCAGTACTTC
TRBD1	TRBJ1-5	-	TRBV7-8	CASSFSGQIYSNQPQHF	TGTGCCAGCAGCTTTTCGGGACAGATTTATAGCAATCAGCCCCAGCATTTT
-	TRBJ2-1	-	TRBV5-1	CASSFGVGLGDEQFF	TGCGCCAGCAGCTTTGGTGTAGGGTTGGGAGATGAGCAGTTCTTC
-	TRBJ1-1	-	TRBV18	CASSPAQGRVTEAFF	TGTGCCAGCTCACCAGCACAGGGAAGGGTCACTGAAGCTTTCTTT
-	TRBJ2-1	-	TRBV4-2	CASSQYPSSYNEQFF	TGTGCCAGCAGCCAATATCCCAGCTCCTACAATGAGCAGTTCTTC